A selection of T cell receptor beta chains follows, all from one sample in a study of CD8+CD57+ T cells in acquired aplastic anemia. TCRdb reprocessed the reads via MiXCR and lists one record per CDR3 protein. The sample consists of 200,000 or so distinct CDR3 sequences, 50% to 75% of them appearing once. The sequencing input was sorted CD4+, CD8+, or CD8+CD57+ T cells (not recorded which) from PBMCs. These receptors were obtained from a human donor with severe aplastic anemia or a healthy control (not recorded which). Both conserved end residues are part of each CDR3. D genes are given only for firm matches. Size values are once, few and many counts, or a class for expanded clones, and some rows have none.

DNA | CDR3 | length | size | D | J | V
TGTGCCAGCAGCTTAGGCACAGTCTACAATGAGCAGTTCTTC | CASSLGTVYNEQFF | 14 | many | . | TRBJ2-1 | TRBV7-6
TGTGCCAGCAGTTCGGACAGGGCAAAAGGACAGCCCCAGCATTTT | CASSSDRAKGQPQHF | 15 | . | TRBD1 | TRBJ1-5 | TRBV27
TGTGCCAGTAGTATAGTACACAGCACAGATACGCAGTATTTT | CASSIVHSTDTQYF | 14 | . | . | TRBJ2-3 | TRBV19
TGCAGCGTTGGTAACAGGGGAGGCAAAATGAACACTGAAGCTTTCTTT | CSVGNRGGKMNTEAFF | 16 | once | TRBD1 | TRBJ1-1 | TRBV29-1
TGTGCCACCAGCAGACGAATCGGACAGGGGGCGGAGGGCTACACCTTC | CATSRRIGQGAEGYTF | 16 | . | TRBD1 | TRBJ1-2 | TRBV15
TGTGCCAGCAGCGCGAGCCCGGGACAGGGGGCAGGAGAGCAGTACTTC | CASSASPGQGAGEQYF | 16 | . | TRBD1 | TRBJ2-7 | TRBV9
TGTGCCACCAGACCGGGGACAGCTATCTACAATGAGCAGTTCTTC | CATRPGTAIYNEQFF | 15 | many | TRBD1 | TRBJ2-1 | TRBV15
TGTGCCAGCAGCCAAGGAGGACAGGGTTCGGGTGGCTACACCTTC | CASSQGGQGSGGYTF | 15 | . | TRBD1 | TRBJ1-2 | TRBV7-9
TGTGCCAGCAGCGTCAGGGGCAATCAGCCCCAGCATTTT | CASSVRGNQPQHF | 13 | . | . | TRBJ1-5 | TRBV7-9
TGTGCCAGCAGTTACTCGACTAGCGGCCACAATGAGCAGTTCTTC | CASSYSTSGHNEQFF | 15 | . | TRBD2 | TRBJ2-1 | TRBV10-3
TGTGCCAGCAGCTCCCGGGACAGTACCTTCTACAATGAGCAGTTCTTC | CASSSRDSTFYNEQFF | 16 | once | TRBD1 | TRBJ2-1 | TRBV7-8
TGTGCCACCAGTGTAGGCAGGGTACCCTACAATGAGCAGTTCTTC | CATSVGRVPYNEQFF | 15 | many | . | TRBJ2-1 | TRBV24-1
TGCAGTGCTAGAGATCTCCTAGCGGCTAGCACAGATACGCAGTATTTT | CSARDLLAASTDTQYF | 16 | few | TRBD2 | TRBJ2-3 | TRBV20-1
TGCGCCAGCAGCTTGAGGCTCTACAATGAGCAGTTCTTC | CASSLRLYNEQFF | 13 | . | . | TRBJ2-1 | TRBV5-1
TGTGCCAGCAGTTTACGGCGGGCAGGTCAGCCCCAGCATTTT | CASSLRRAGQPQHF | 14 | . | . | TRBJ1-5 | TRBV12-3/TRBV12-4
TGTGCCAGCAGTGAAAAACGACTAGCGGGGTTAGAGACCCAGTACTTC | CASSEKRLAGLETQYF | 16 | . | TRBD2 | TRBJ2-5 | TRBV2
TGTGCCACCAGCAGAGACAGGACAAATGAGCAGTTCTTC | CATSRDRTNEQFF | 13 | . | . | TRBJ2-1 | TRBV15
TGTGCCACCGCGACATCCTTGAACACTGAAGCTTTCTTT | CATATSLNTEAFF | 13 | few | . | TRBJ1-1 | TRBV19
TGCGCCAGCAGCTTTAGGAACCCGAACACTGAAGCTTTCTTT | CASSFRNPNTEAFF | 14 | many | . | TRBJ1-1 | TRBV5-1
TGTGCCAGCAGGACGGGGGGCGGGGGCAACACTGAAGCTTTCTTT | CASRTGGGGNTEAFF | 15 | . | . | TRBJ1-1 | TRBV2
TGTGCCAGCAGCGTAGAGGACAATCCGATCTACGAGCAGTACTTC | CASSVEDNPIYEQYF | 15 | many | . | TRBJ2-7 | TRBV9
TGTGCCAGCAGCTTAGTGGCGGGACAGGGGGTGTACGACAAAAACATTCAGTACTTC | CASSLVAGQGVYDKNIQYF | 19 | . | TRBD1 | TRBJ2-4 | TRBV7-9
TGCGCCAGCAGTGAGTCTCTGGACGGGCTAGCGGGAGCCGAGCAGTTCTTC | CASSESLDGLAGAEQFF | 17 | . | TRBD2 | TRBJ2-1 | TRBV10-1